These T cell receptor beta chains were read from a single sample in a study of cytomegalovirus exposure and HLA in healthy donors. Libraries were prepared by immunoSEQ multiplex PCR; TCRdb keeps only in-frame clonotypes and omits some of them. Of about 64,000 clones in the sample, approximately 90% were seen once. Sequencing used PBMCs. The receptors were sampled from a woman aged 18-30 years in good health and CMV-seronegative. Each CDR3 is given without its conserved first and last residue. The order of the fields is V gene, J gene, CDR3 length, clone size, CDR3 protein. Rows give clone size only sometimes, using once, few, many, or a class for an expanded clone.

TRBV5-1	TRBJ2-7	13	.	ASSLGQGASYEQY
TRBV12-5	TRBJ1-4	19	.	ASGQKTGALGGQGYWKKLF
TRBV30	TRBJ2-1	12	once	AWSNSDSSNEQF
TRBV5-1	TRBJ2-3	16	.	ASSAVPLAGGPGDTQY
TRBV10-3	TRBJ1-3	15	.	AISEPREGQGRNTIY
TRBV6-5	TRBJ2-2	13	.	ASSYFTSGTGELF
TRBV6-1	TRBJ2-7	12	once	ASSRQVPTYEQY
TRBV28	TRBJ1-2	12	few	ASSSRRGNYGYT
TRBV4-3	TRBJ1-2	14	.	ASSPTTRQGNYGYT
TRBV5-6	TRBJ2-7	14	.	ASSSAVRGLAYEQY
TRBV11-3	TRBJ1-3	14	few	ASSSLVGGTGNTIY
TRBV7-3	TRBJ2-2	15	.	ASSSQPLAGEAGELF
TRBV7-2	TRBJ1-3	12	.	ASSSGGSGNTIY
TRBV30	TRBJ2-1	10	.	AWSVRQDEQF
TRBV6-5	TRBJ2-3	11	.	ASSRLAVDTQY
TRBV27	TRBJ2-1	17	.	ASSLLGVMSGSSYNEQF
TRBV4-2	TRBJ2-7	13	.	ASSQDWLVTYEQY
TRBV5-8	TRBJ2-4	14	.	ASSPRQLLAKNIQY
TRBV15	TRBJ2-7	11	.	ATRPGQHYEQY